The clone carrying this TCR beta chain was seen once. Antigen specificity is unknown. This sample was included in a study of long-term antiretroviral therapy in people with HIV. About the study: Sampling started about a decade before the 2015 immediate-ART recommendation. Overall study findings and caveats: Although diversity increased after ART, it remained lower than in transplant donor controls. Clones that had undergone expansion before ART prevailed in the repertoire throughout all time points.

Survey-level immunoSEQ v3.0 assays were run. Sequencing targeted about 40,000-50,000 T-cell genomes per sample. The protocol was immunoSEQ multiplex PCR, while the TCRdb copy is restricted to in-frame clones and leaves out a portion. The data contain approximately 35,000 clones, around 94% of them singletons. The CDR3 sequence is 13 residues long. Germline CDR1 GTSNPN, CDR2 SVGIG (reference sequence). V lost 4 bases, J lost 3 bases, and 11 bases lay in between. The TCR sequence derives from a woman between 50 and 59 years old with HIV. This material consisted of unsorted PBMCs, taken 4.1 years after starting antiretroviral therapy. This sequence joins TRBV30 and TRBJ2-3, with a possible D match to TRBD2 (7 bases). The CDR3 loop reads CAWNGGLTDTQYF. CDR3 nucleotide sequence: TGTGCCTGGAACGGGGGGCTGACAGATACGCAGTATTTT.